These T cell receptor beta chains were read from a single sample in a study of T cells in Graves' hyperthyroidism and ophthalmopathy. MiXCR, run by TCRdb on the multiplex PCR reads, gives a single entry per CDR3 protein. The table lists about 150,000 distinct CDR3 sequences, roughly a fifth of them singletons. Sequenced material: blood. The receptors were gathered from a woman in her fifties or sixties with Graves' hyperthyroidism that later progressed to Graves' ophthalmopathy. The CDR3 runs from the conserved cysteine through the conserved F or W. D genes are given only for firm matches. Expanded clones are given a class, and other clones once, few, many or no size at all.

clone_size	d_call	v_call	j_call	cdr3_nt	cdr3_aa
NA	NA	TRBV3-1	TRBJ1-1	TGTGCCAGCAGCCAAGCCCTGGCTTCCCCCGGAGCTTTCTTT	CASSQALASPGAFF
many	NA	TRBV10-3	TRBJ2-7	TGTGCCATCAGTGAGTCGGCCTACGAGCAGTACTTC	CAISESAYEQYF
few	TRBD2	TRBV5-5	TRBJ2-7	TGTGCCAGCAGCTTGGAGACTAGCGGGTTCTACGAGCAGTACTTC	CASSLETSGFYEQYF
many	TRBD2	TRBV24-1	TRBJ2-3	TGTGCCACCAGTGCAAGACTAGCGGGAAGCACAGATACGCAGTATTTT	CATSARLAGSTDTQYF
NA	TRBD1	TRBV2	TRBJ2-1	TGTGCCAGCAGACAGACAGGGAATGAGCAGTTCTTC	CASRQTGNEQFF
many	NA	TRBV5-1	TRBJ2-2	TGCGCCAGCAGCTTGATTGCAGGGGACACCGGGGAGCTGTTTTTT	CASSLIAGDTGELFF
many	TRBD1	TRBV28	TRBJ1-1	TGTGCCAGCAGTATATCGGGACAGGAAGCTTTCTTT	CASSISGQEAFF
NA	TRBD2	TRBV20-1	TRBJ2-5	TGCAGTGCTACCCCTAGAAGGGGAGCGGGAGATGGCGAGACCCAGTACTTC	CSATPRRGAGDGETQYF
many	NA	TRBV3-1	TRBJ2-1	TGTGCCAGCAGCCAGTTTTACAATGAGCAGTTCTTC	CASSQFYNEQFF
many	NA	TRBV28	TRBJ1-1	TGTGCCAGCAGTTTGTTTCGTGAAGCTTTCTTT	CASSLFREAFF
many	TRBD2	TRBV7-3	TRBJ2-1	TGTGCCAGCAGCGCCAGCGGGAGTAGGTACAATGAGCAGTTCTTC	CASSASGSRYNEQFF
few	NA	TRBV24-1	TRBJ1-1	TGTGCCACCAACAGGGACTTCACTGAAGCTTTCTTT	CATNRDFTEAFF
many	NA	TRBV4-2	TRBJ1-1	TGTGCCAGCAGCCAAGATAGGCAGGCGGGCGGTGAAGCTTTCTTT	CASSQDRQAGGEAFF
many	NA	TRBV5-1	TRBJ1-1	TGCGCCAGCAGCTTGGCTTCAGTGACAGTGGGCACTGAAGCTTTCTTT	CASSLASVTVGTEAFF
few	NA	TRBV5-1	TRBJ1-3	TGCGCCAGCAACTATTACCCAGGGGCTGGAAACACCATATATTTT	CASNYYPGAGNTIYF
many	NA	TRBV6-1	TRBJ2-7	TGTGCCAGCAGTGAAACGGTCCGGGAGCAGTACTTC	CASSETVREQYF
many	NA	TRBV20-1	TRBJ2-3	TGCAGTGCTAGAGATATCGGCGGACCTCAGGCCGATACGCAGTATTTT	CSARDIGGPQADTQYF
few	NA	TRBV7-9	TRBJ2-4	TGTGCCAGCACCCTACCGGGGGCAGGCATTCAGTACTTC	CASTLPGAGIQYF
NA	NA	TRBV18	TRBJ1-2	TGTGCCAGCTCGCGACAGACGACCGTTTATGGCTACACCTTC	CASSRQTTVYGYTF
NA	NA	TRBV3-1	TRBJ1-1	TGTGCCAGCAGCCAAGCGAGGCGAGTCACTGAAGCTTTCTTT	CASSQARRVTEAFF
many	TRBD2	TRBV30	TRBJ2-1	TGTGCCTGGAGTGATAGCGGGAGGTACAATGAGCAGTTCTTC	CAWSDSGRYNEQFF
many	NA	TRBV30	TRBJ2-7	TGTGCCTGGAGTGTGAAGGGTCTGTACGAGCAGTACTTC	CAWSVKGLYEQYF
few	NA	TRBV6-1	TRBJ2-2	TGTGCCATCTCGCCCGCTGGGACCGGGGAGCTGTTTTTT	CAISPAGTGELFF
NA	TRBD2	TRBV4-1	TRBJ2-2	TGCGCCAGCAGCCAAGATCCTAGCGGGACCGGGGAGCTGTTTTTT	CASSQDPSGTGELFF